This TCR beta chain was identified during a study of monozygotic twins with inflammatory bowel disease. Study-wide points: Possibly reflecting limited power, no difference in repertoire similarity was found between concordant and discordant twins. Twins with IBD had fewer clonotypes in common with others than healthy twins, particularly during disease activity.

Skipping T cell sorting, the study isolated total RNA directly from whole blood. TCRdb reprocessed the 5' RACE reads and reports one entry per CDR3 protein, with no DNA. The ten top clones account for approximately 2.4%, within a sample of around 450,000 distinct CDR3 sequences. CDR3 length equals 15 residues. In regard to this clonotype: Its antigen is as yet unknown.

The sequencing input was blood. The genes are TRBV12-3 or TRBV12-4 and TRBJ2-1; with no DNA, the TCRdb D assignment of TRBD2 cannot be verified. The receptor was isolated from a human donor with ulcerative colitis or Crohn's disease, or a healthy co-twin of an affected twin (not recorded which). The CDR3 protein is CASSSGAGYYNEQFF.